This T cell receptor (beta chain) came from a study of T cell changes during pregnancy in multiple sclerosis. Germline CDR1 is SGHAT and CDR2 is FQNNGV. This CDR3 contains 14 residues. The J segment lost 2 bases and the V segment lost 5 bases, leaving 4 bases of the junction unmatched. Profiled with immunoSEQ multiplex PCR; TCRdb holds only in-frame clones, not every one. There are 90,000 to 120,000 clones in the sample; under 95% occur only once, and less than 0.85% lies in the top ten. The specimen comprised peripheral blood, sampled in the third trimester of pregnancy. The sequence was obtained from a female donor in good health, enrolled as a control in a pregnancy study. The J gene is TRBJ2-3, the V gene TRBV11-2; TRBD2 matches 7 bases. The CDR3 reads CASSGGVSTDTQYF. As DNA, the CDR3 is TGTGCCAGCAGCGGGGGGGTTTCCACAGATACGCAGTATTTT.